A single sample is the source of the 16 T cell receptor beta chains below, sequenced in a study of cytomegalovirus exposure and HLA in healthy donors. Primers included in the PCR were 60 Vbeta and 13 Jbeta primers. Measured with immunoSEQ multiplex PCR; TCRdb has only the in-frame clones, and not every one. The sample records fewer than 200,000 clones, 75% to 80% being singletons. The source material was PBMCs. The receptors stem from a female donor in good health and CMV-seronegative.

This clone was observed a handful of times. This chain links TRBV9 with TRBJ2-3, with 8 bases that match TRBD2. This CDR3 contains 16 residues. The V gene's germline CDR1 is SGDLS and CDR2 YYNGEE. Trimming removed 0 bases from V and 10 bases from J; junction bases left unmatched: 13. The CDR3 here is CASSVVGAGARGAQYF. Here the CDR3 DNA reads TGTGCCAGCAGCGTAGTGGGAGCGGGGGCCCGGGGCGCGCAGTATTTT.

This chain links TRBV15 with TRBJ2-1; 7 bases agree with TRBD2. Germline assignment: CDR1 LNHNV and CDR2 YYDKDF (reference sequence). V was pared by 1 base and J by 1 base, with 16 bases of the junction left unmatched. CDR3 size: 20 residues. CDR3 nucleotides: TGTGCCACCAGCAGAGTCCCAGGGACTACCGTCTCGACATCCTACAATGAGCAGTTCTTC. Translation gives CATSRVPGTTVSTSYNEQFF.

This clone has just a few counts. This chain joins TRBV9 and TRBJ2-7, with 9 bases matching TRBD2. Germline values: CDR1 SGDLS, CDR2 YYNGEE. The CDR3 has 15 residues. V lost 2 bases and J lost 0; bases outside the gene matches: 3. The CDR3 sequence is CASSVGTSSSYEQYF. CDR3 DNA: TGTGCCAGCAGCGTGGGGACTAGCTCCTCCTACGAGCAGTACTTC.

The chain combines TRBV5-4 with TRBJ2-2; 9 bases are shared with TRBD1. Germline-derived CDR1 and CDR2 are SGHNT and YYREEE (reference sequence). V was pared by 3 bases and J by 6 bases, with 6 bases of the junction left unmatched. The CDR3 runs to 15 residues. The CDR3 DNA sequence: TGTGCCAGCAGCTCCGGGACAGGGAGTGCCGGGGAGCTGTTTTTT. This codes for CASSSGTGSAGELFF.

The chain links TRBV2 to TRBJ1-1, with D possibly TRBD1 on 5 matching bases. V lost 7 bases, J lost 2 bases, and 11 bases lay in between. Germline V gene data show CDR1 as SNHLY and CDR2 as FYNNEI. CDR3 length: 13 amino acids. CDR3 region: CASTLDSNTEAFF. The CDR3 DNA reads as TGTGCCAGCACCTTAGACAGTAACACTGAAGCTTTCTTT.

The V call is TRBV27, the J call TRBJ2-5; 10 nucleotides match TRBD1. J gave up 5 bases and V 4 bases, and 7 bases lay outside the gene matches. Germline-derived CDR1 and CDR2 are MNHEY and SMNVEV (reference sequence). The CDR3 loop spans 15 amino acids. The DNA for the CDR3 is TGTGCCAGCAGTTCGCGACAGGGGGCGGGGGAGACCCAGTACTTC. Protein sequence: CASSSRQGAGETQYF.

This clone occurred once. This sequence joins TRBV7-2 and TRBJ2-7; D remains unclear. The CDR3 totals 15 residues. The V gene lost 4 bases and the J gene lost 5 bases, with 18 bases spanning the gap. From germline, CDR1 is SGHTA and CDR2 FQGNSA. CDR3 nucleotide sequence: TGTGCCAGCAGCTCGGTTCTCCGGTCGGGTGACGAGCAGTACTTC. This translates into CASSSVLRSGDEQYF.

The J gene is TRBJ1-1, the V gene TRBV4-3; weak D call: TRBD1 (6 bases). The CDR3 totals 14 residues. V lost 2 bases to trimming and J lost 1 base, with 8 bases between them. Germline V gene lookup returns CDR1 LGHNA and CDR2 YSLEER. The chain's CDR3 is CASSQQTGNTEAFF. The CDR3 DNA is TGCGCCAGCAGCCAACAGACAGGGAACACTGAAGCTTTCTTT.

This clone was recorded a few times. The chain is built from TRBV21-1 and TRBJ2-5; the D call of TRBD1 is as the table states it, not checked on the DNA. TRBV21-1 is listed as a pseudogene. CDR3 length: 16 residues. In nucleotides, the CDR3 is TGTGCCAGCAGCAAAGGAAGGGGACAACACCAAGAGACCCAGTACTTC. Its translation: CASSKGRGQHQETQYF.

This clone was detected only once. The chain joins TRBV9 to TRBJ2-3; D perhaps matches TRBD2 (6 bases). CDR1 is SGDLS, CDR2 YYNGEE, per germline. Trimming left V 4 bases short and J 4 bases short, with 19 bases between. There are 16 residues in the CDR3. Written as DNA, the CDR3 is TGTGCCAGCAGCATACTAGCCTCAGGTAGGGCAGATACGCAGTATTTT. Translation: CASSILASGRADTQYF.

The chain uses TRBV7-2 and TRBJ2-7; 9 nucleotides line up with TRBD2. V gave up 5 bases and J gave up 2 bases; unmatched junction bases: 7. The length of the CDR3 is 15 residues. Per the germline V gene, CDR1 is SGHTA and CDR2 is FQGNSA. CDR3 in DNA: TGTGCCAGCAGCGCACGCGGGGGGGGGCCCTACGAGCAGTACTTC. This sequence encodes CASSARGGGPYEQYF. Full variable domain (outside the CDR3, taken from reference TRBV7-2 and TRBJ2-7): GAGVSQSPSNKVTEKGKDVELRCDPISGHTALYWYRQSLGQGLEFLIYFQGNSAPDKSGLPSDRFSAERTGGSVSTLTIQRTQQEDSAVYLCASSARGGGPYEQYFGPGTRLTVT.

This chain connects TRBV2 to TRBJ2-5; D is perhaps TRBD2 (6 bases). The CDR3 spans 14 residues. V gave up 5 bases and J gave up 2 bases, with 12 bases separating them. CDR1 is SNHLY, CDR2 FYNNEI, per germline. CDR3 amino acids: CASSRGGVQETQYF. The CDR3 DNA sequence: TGTGCCAGCAGTCGGGGCGGGGTGCAAGAGACCCAGTACTTC.

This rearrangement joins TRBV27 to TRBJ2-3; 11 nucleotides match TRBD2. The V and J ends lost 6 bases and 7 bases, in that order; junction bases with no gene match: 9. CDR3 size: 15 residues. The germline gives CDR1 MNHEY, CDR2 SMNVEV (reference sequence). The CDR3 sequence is CASRARLAGWNTQYF. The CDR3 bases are TGTGCCAGCAGGGCCCGACTAGCGGGGTGGAATACGCAGTATTTT.

The CDR3 region is CAWTLGGFETQYF. In DNA, the CDR3 is TGTGCCTGGACTCTAGGGGGCTTTGAGACCCAGTACTTC. This chain links TRBV30 with TRBJ2-5, with 7 bases matching TRBD1. V was pared by 4 bases and J by 5 bases, with 7 bases of the junction left unmatched. Germline V gene sequence: CDR1 GTSNPN, CDR2 SVGIG (reference sequence). The CDR3 consists of 13 residues.

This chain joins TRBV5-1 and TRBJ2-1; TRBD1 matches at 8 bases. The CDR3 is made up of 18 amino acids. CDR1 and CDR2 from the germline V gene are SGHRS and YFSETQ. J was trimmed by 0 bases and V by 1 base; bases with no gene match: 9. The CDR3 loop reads CASSLRSTGESSYNEQFF. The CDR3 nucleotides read TGCGCCAGCAGCTTGAGGTCGACAGGGGAGAGCTCCTACAATGAGCAGTTCTTC.

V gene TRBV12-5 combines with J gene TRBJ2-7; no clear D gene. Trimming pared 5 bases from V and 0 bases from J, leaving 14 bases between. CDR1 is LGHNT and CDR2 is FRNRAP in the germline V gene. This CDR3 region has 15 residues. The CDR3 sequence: CASGRYVSSSYEQYF. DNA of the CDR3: TGTGCTAGTGGTAGATACGTTAGTAGCTCCTACGAGCAGTACTTC.